This T cell receptor (beta chain) was sequenced in a study of blood T cell repertoires in COVID-19. Whole-study context: T cells, B-cell-depleted T cells, or PBMCs provided the cDNA or gDNA that served as material.

In this sample, this clone turned up once. Study members were between about 18 and 95 years old and lived in around 24 US regions. Method: immunoSEQ multiplex PCR; TCRdb's copy keeps in-frame clones and lacks some. The repertoire holds about 210,000 clones, with roughly four fifths as singletons. This CDR3 spans 15 amino acids. Trimming cost V 0 bases and J 4 bases, with 13 bases left between them. CDR1 and CDR2 (germline): SGDLS, YYNGEE. The chain joins TRBV9 to TRBJ1-1; D ambiguous. Source material: PBMCs or T cells enriched from blood (not recorded which). The TCR sequence derives from a man aged 35 to 55 who had recovered from COVID-19. The CDR3: CASSVGVGSVTEAFF. The CDR3 DNA reads as TGTGCCAGCAGCGTAGGGGTCGGGTCGGTCACTGAAGCTTTCTTT.